This TCR beta chain is drawn from a study of T cells after yellow fever vaccination. V lost 8 bases, J lost 5 bases, and 3 bases stayed unmatched. The CDR3 loop spans 12 amino acids. Germline V gives CDR1 MNHEY, CDR2 SVGEGT. TCRdb reanalysed the 5' RACE reads using MiXCR and keeps one entry per CDR3 protein. The sample comprises around 300,000 distinct CDR3 sequences, about 4% of which are singletons, and approximately 23% rests with the top ten. This clonotype was observed a few times. The chain recombines TRBV6-2 or TRBV6-3 with TRBJ1-5, with 7 bases identical to TRBD1. This TCR came from a man aged 18 to 35 who received the YFV17D yellow fever vaccine. The sample was PBMCs, taken 5 days after the yellow fever booster vaccination. CDR3 in amino acids: CASWTGDQPQHF. For the CDR3, the DNA is TGTGCCAGCTGGACAGGAGATCAGCCCCAGCATTTT.